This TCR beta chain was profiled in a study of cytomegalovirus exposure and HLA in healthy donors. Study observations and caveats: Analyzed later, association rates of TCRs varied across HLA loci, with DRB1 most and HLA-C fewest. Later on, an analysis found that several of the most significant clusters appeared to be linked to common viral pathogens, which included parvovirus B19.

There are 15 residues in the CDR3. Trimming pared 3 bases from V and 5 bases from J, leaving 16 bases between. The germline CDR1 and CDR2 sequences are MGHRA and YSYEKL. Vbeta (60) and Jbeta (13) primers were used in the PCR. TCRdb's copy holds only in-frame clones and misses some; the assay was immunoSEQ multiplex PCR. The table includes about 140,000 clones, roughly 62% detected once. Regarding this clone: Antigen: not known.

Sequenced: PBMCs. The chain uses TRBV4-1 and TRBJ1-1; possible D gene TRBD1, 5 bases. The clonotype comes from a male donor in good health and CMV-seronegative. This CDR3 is CASSQRALGGTEAFF. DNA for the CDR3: TGCGCCAGCAGCCAGAGAGCCTTGGGGGGAACTGAAGCTTTCTTT.